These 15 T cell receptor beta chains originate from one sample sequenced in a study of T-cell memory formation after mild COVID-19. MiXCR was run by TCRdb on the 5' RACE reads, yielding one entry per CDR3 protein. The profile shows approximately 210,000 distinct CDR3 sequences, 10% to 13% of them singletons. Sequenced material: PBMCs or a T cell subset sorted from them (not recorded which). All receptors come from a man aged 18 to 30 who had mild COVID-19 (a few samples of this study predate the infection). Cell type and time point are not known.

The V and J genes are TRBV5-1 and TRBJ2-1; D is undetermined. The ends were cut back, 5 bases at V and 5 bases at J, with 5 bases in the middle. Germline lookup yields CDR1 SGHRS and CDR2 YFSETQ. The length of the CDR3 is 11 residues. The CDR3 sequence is CASSEDNEQFF. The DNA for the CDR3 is TGCGCCAGCAGTGAGGACAATGAGCAGTTCTTC.

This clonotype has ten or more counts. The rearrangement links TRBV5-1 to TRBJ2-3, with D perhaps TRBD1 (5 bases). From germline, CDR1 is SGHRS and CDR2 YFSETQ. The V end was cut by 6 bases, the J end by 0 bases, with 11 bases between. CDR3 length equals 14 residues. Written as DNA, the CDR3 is TGCGCCAGCACAGGGTCAGCTAGCACAGATACGCAGTATTTT. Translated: CASTGSASTDTQYF. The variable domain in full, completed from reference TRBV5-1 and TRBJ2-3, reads KAGVTQTPRYLIKTRGQQVTLSCSPISGHRSVSWYQQTPGQGLQFLFEYFSETQRNKGNFPGRFSGRQFSNSRSEMNVSTLELGDSALYLCASTGSASTDTQYFGPGTRLTVL.

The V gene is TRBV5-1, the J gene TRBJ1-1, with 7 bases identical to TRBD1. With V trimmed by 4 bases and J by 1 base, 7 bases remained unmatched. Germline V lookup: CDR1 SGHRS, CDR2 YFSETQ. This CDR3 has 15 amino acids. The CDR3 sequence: CASSPPGTANTEAFF. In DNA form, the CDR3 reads TGCGCCAGCAGCCCTCCAGGGACAGCGAACACTGAAGCTTTCTTT.

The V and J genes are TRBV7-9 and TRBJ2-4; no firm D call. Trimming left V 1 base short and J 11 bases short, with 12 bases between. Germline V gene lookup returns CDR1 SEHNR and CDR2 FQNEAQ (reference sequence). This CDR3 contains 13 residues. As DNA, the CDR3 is TGTGCCAGCAGCTTAGAAGGGCCGGCCGTTCAGTACTTC. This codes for CASSLEGPAVQYF. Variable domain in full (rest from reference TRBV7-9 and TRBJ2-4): DTGVSQNPRHKITKRGQNVTFRCDPISEHNRLYWYRQTLGQGPEFLTYFQNEAQLEKSRLLSDRFSAERPKGSFSTLEIQRTEQGDSAMYLCASSLEGPAVQYFGAGTRLSVL.

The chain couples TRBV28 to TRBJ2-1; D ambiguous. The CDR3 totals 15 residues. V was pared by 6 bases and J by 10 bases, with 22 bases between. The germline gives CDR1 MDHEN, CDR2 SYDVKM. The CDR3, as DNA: TGTGCCAGCAGCCTCATCTGGTCTTACTCGGACGAGCAGTTCTTC. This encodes CASSLIWSYSDEQFF.

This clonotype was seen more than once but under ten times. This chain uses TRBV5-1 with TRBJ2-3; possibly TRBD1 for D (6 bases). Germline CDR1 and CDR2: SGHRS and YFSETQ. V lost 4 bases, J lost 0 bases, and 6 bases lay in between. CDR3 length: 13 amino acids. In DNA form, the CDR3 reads TGCGCCAGCAGCGGACAGAGCACAGATACGCAGTATTTT. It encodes CASSGQSTDTQYF.

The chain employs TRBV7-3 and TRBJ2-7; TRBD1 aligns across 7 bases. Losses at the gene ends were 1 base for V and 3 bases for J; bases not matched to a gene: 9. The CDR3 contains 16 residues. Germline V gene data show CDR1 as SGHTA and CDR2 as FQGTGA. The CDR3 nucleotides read TGTGCCAGCAGCTTAAATTCTGTGGGACAGAACTACGAGCAGTACTTC. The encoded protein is CASSLNSVGQNYEQYF. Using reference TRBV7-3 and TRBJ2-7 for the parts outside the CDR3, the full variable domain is GAGVSQTPSNKVTEKGKYVELRCDPISGHTALYWYRQSLGQGPEFLIYFQGTGAADDSGLPNDRFFAVRPEGSVSTLKIQRTERGDSAVYLCASSLNSVGQNYEQYFGPGTRLTVT.

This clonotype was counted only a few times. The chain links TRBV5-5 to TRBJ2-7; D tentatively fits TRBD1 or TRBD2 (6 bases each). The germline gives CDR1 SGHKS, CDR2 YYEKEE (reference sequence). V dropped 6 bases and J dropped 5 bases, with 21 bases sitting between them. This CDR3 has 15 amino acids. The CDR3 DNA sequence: TGTGCCAGCATGCGCTATGGAGGGGGGCTAAACGAGCAGTACTTC. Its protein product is CASMRYGGGLNEQYF. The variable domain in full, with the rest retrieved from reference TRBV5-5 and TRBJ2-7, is DAGVTQSPTHLIKTRGQQVTLRCSPISGHKSVSWYQQVLGQGPQFIFQYYEKEERGRGNFPDRFSARQFPNYSSELNVNALLLGDSALYLCASMRYGGGLNEQYFGPGTRLTVT.

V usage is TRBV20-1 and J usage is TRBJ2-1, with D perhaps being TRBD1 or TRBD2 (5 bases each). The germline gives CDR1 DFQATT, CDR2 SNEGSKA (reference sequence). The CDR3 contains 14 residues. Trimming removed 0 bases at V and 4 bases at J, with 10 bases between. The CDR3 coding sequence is TGCAGTGCTAGAGATGTTGGGGGATACAATGAGCAGTTCTTC. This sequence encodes CSARDVGGYNEQFF.

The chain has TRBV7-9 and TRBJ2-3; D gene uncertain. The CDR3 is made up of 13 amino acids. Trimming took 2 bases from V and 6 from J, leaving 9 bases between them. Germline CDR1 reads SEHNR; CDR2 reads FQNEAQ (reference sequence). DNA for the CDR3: TGTGCCAGCAGCTTATTTGCCGGGGATACGCAGTATTTT. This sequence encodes CASSLFAGDTQYF.

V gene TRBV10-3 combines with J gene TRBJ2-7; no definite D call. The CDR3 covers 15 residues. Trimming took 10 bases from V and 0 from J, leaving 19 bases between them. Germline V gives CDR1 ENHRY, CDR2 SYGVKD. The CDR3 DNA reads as TGTGCCAGCTCGCTCGGACCCAGGAGCTCCTACGAGCAGTACGTC. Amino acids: CASSLGPRSSYEQYV.

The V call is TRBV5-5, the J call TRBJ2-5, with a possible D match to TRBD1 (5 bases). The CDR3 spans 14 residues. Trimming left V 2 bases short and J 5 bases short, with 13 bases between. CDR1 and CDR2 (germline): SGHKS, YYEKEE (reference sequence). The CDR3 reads CASSFQGDLETQYF. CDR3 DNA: TGTGCCAGCAGCTTCCAAGGGGATTTGGAGACCCAGTACTTC.

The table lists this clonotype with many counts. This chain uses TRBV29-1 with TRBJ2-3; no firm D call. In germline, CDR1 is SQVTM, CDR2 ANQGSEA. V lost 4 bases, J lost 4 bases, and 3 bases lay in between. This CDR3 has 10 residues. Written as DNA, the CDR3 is TGCAGCGTTGCCCCAGATACGCAGTATTTT. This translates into CSVAPDTQYF.

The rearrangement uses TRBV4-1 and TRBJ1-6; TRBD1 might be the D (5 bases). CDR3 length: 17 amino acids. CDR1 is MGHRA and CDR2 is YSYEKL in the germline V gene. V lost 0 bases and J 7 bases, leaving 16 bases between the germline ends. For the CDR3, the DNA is TGCGCCAGCAGCCAAGATAGGCGGGGGTTTAGGAATTCACCCCTCCACTTT. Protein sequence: CASSQDRRGFRNSPLHF.

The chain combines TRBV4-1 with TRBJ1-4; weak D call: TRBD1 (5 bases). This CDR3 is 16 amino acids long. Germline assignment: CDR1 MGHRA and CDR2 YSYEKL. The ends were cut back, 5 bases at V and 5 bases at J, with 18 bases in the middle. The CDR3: CASSKNVRGENEKLFF. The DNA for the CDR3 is TGCGCCAGCAGCAAAAATGTCCGGGGCGAGAATGAAAAACTGTTTTTT.